This T cell receptor beta chain was obtained from a study of T-cell memory formation after mild COVID-19. Study-wide context: TCR clustering was largely donor specific. Notes on the study in general: Later expanders leaned CD4+, whereas clones that contracted between day 15 and 85 were balanced CD4/CD8.

The CDR3 sequence is 13 residues long. Germline V gene data show CDR1 as LNHDA and CDR2 as SQIVND (reference sequence). V gave up 3 bases and J gave up 4 bases, with 10 bases separating them. Note on this clonotype: Its target is unknown.

5'RACE primed from the constant segment yielded TCR alpha and TCR beta cDNA libraries bearing sample barcodes and UMIs. TCRdb analysed the 5' RACE reads with MiXCR anew, one entry per CDR3 protein. This table holds approximately 250,000 distinct CDR3 sequences, about a sixth found once. The chain has TRBV19 and TRBJ2-7, with a possible D match to TRBD1 (6 bases). Sequenced sample: PBMCs or a T cell subset sorted from them (not recorded which). The TCR comes from a man aged 18 to 30 who had mild COVID-19 (a few samples of this study predate the infection). Cell type and time point are not known. In DNA, the CDR3 is TGTGCCAGTAGTATTGTGGGGGCTTACGAGCAGTACTTC. Translated: CASSIVGAYEQYF. Complete variable domain (other parts from reference TRBV19 and TRBJ2-7): DGGITQSPKYLFRKEGQNVTLSCEQNLNHDAMYWYRQDPGQGLRLIYYSQIVNDFQKGDIAEGYSVSREKKESFPLTVTSAQKNPTAFYLCASSIVGAYEQYFGPGTRLTVT.